Listed below are T cell receptor beta chains from one sample, sequenced in a study of blood T cell repertoires in COVID-19. Method: immunoSEQ multiplex PCR; TCRdb's copy keeps in-frame clones and lacks some. The table shows approximately 190,000 clones, with 80% occurring only once. Material: peripheral blood. The receptor source for this set is a man in his sixties with acute or convalescent COVID-19. Each CDR3 is given with its conserved first and last residue. Each record gives: D gene, J gene, V gene, CDR3 protein. The D gene is left open where the match is weak.

d_gene: -; j_gene: TRBJ2-4; v_gene: TRBV7-9; CDR3aa: CASSLSQGGNIQYF
d_gene: TRBD2; j_gene: TRBJ2-1; v_gene: TRBV6-4; CDR3aa: CASSLTSAYSYNEQFF
d_gene: TRBD1; j_gene: TRBJ2-1; v_gene: TRBV6-5; CDR3aa: CASSNTGTGYNEQFF
d_gene: -; j_gene: TRBJ1-5; v_gene: TRBV7-2; CDR3aa: CASSFQGDQPQHF
d_gene: TRBD2; j_gene: TRBJ2-7; v_gene: TRBV5-4; CDR3aa: CASSSKGGGAYEQYF
d_gene: -; j_gene: TRBJ2-6; v_gene: TRBV19; CDR3aa: CASSGGFGANVLTF
d_gene: -; j_gene: TRBJ2-3; v_gene: TRBV19; CDR3aa: CASSILRLAHTDTQYF
d_gene: TRBD1; j_gene: TRBJ2-7; v_gene: TRBV9; CDR3aa: CASSSRQGSEQYF
d_gene: TRBD1; j_gene: TRBJ1-5; v_gene: TRBV2; CDR3aa: CASRTGAQQPQHF
d_gene: TRBD1; j_gene: TRBJ1-4; v_gene: TRBV6-5; CDR3aa: CASSLRNRGNEKLFF
d_gene: TRBD2; j_gene: TRBJ2-2; v_gene: TRBV4-3; CDR3aa: CASSQESLAGELTGELFF
d_gene: TRBD1; j_gene: TRBJ2-3; v_gene: TRBV9; CDR3aa: CASSVAAARGDTQYF
d_gene: TRBD2; j_gene: TRBJ2-7; v_gene: TRBV4-3; CDR3aa: CASSHASGEFYEQYF
d_gene: -; j_gene: TRBJ1-2; v_gene: TRBV9; CDR3aa: CASSVVGSGGYTF
d_gene: -; j_gene: TRBJ1-5; v_gene: TRBV30; CDR3aa: CAWGGGVGTQHF
d_gene: TRBD2; j_gene: TRBJ2-7; v_gene: TRBV3-1/TRBV3-2; CDR3aa: CASSRLAVEQYF
d_gene: -; j_gene: TRBJ2-3; v_gene: TRBV6-4; CDR3aa: CASSDSPLSTDTQYF
d_gene: TRBD2; j_gene: TRBJ2-1; v_gene: TRBV7-2; CDR3aa: CASSSPGLAGVWQFF
d_gene: -; j_gene: TRBJ1-2; v_gene: TRBV5-6; CDR3aa: CASSLVANYGYTF
d_gene: TRBD2; j_gene: TRBJ2-7; v_gene: TRBV9; CDR3aa: CASSVSGGSSYEQYF
d_gene: -; j_gene: TRBJ1-5; v_gene: TRBV12-5; CDR3aa: CASGLVMGGSQPQHF
d_gene: -; j_gene: TRBJ1-2; v_gene: TRBV20-1; CDR3aa: CSPLGGYTF
d_gene: TRBD2; j_gene: TRBJ2-1; v_gene: TRBV9; CDR3aa: CASSPGTSSYNEQFF
d_gene: TRBD1; j_gene: TRBJ1-2; v_gene: TRBV5-1; CDR3aa: CASTLISGTGDDYGYTF
d_gene: -; j_gene: TRBJ2-1; v_gene: TRBV6-6; CDR3aa: CASSRTNRATSYNEQFF
d_gene: -; j_gene: TRBJ2-1; v_gene: TRBV7-2; CDR3aa: CASSTTGTGNEQFF
d_gene: TRBD2; j_gene: TRBJ2-3; v_gene: TRBV9; CDR3aa: CASSPRGGGMADTQYF